This TCR beta chain was captured by sequencing in a study of T cell responses to AZD1222 COVID-19 vaccine (dated by TCRdb to the early 2020s). Notes on the research overall: AZD1222 recipients whose second dose came at about 4 weeks and those whose second dose came at about 12 weeks were combined into one group, since spike-specific TCR depth and breadth did not differ between the two schedules. TCR sequencing was performed for over 230 trial participants, of whom about 210 were given two doses of AZD1222 and roughly 25 were given two doses of MenACWY control vaccine. Trial participants were enrolled by age into subgroups of 18-55, 56-69 and 70-plus years, and 148, 28 and 57 TCR-sequenced participants, respectively, were included in these subgroups.

Regarding this clone: Its antigen remains undetermined. No clone much larger than this one lies a single base away; base qualities are absent.

The CDR3 regions of human TCRbeta chains were analyzed by immunosequencing. Processing in the source paper ran as follows. TCRs in the repertoires were compared against a reference library of SARS-CoV-2-specific TCRs that had been generated with the MIRA antigen-specificity platform. Breadth meant the fraction of unique TCRs that were SARS-CoV-2-associated, whereas depth meant the fraction of total T cells that were SARS-CoV-2-associated. Using the MIRA data, every spike-specific TCR was mapped to the spike region that the TCR reacted to and assigned to either a CD4 or a CD8 class. Log10-transformed breadth and depth values were compared by one-way ANOVA with Sidak's multiple comparisons tests. This immuneACCESS table, as held by TCRdb, lists in-frame sequences with V and J called but not all clones. Of the missing ones, under half trace to an unresolved V gene in checked studies; the others have no known cause. Clonal size and the V and J genes are those of that table, whereas D and trimming came from the DNA. The table for this sample lists some 160,000 clones; 80% to 95% of them were counted only once. The ten largest clones add up to around 1.7% of the sample.

The sample's time point label is to be understood as: baseline before first vaccination. Samples from vaccinated people were obtained from the UK trials COV001 and COV002, which included a single-blind randomized controlled phase 2/3 trial of AZD1222 (ChAdOx1 nCoV-19) in healthy adults. Trial participant PBMC samples were collected at day 0 and day 28 after the second dose for TCRbeta chain sequencing. What the authors observed across the whole study: After two AZD1222 doses, both the breadth and the depth of spike-specific TCRs were significantly higher than at day 0 and than in MenACWY recipients. Participants were mostly white British, with more females than males. The authors suggested clonal diversity may have been underestimated. The 56-69-year group was small, and its depth increase did not reach significance, likely because of low power. The whole spike protein was spanned by vaccine-associated CD4 TCRs, and dominant responses were seen in regions 160-218 and 743-854. Because no samples from the day 14 peak response were available, repertoires could be characterized only after the peak T cell response. Reportedly, almost half of the unique spike-specific TCRs recognized epitopes lying outside the regions that are mutated in the B.1.351 and B.1.1.7 variants. Only five to seven AZD1222 recipients were SARS-CoV-2 seropositive at baseline, limiting conclusions about previously exposed vaccinees.

From a lookup of the germline V gene, CDR1 and CDR2 are SGHVS and FQNEAQ. The junction shows trimming of 4 bases on V and 8 bases on J, and the gene matches do not reach 10 bases of it. Measured from the cysteine to the phenylalanine, the CDR3 is 15 residues long. Solely the CDR3 DNA is kept, with 45 bases framed from the first base. The V gene is TRBV7-8 and the J gene is TRBJ2-4, and TRBD1 matches 8 of the central bases. This receptor was obtained from an adult in good health. This specimen consisted of peripheral blood, obtained on day 0 of AZD1222 vaccination. The CDR3 reads CASSSEDRAGHIQYF. The DNA sequence is as follows: TGTGCCAGCAGCTCAGAGGACAGGGCTGGGCACATTCAGTACTTC. With all but the CDR3 taken from the reference TRBV7-8 and TRBJ2-4 genes, the full variable domain is: GAGVSQSPRYKVAKRGQDVALRCDPISGHVSLFWYQQALGQGPEFLTYFQNEAQLDKSGLPSDRFFAERPEGSVSTLKIQRTQQEDSAVYLCASSSEDRAGHIQYFGAGTRLSVL.